The clone carrying this T cell receptor beta chain was found a few times. Antigen: not known. The V end lost 1 base, the J end lost 14 bases, and 17 bases lay between the germline ends. The CDR3 has 14 amino acids. Germline CDR1 is SGHTA and CDR2 is FQGNSA. The record originates from a study of T-cell memory formation after mild COVID-19. Study-wide background: Largely donor-specific TCR clusters were found.

TCRdb re-derived calls from the 5' RACE reads in MiXCR, one entry per CDR3 protein. The sample consists of roughly 400,000 distinct CDR3 sequences, more than 15% of them appearing once. Study-level findings and limits: Second-wave clones that peaked on day 37 lacked confirmed SARS-CoV-2 specificity.

This receptor was obtained from a man younger than 30 who had mild COVID-19 (a few samples of this study predate the infection). Cell type and time point are not known. The chain employs TRBV7-2 and TRBJ1-4, with D perhaps matching TRBD1 (5 bases). The specimen sequenced was PBMCs or a T cell subset sorted from them (not recorded which). The CDR3 region has the DNA TGTGCCAGCAGCTTAGTAGGCGGGCGGGGGACCCTGTTTTTT. The encoded protein is CASSLVGGRGTLFF.